This entry features one T cell receptor beta chain sequence. Its matching antigen is unknown. CDR3 length: 13 residues. Trimming left V 7 bases short and J 9 bases short, with 16 bases between. From germline, CDR1 is MGHDK and CDR2 SYGVNS. The study drew the donors from its approximately 120-subject validation cohort, separate from the 666-subject first cohort. The repertoire was sequenced with immunoSEQ multiplex PCR; TCRdb's copy has only in-frame clones and lacks some. Seen here are 170,000 or so clones, about 80% observed once, and the top ten hold approximately 2.9%. These data originate in a study of cytomegalovirus exposure and HLA in healthy donors. Study findings and constraints: In the 120 validation repertoires, more than 85% of cluster scores exceeded 0, per a later analysis. In vitro work confirmed that a few CMV-associated chains recognize CMV antigens. Reportedly, cytomegalovirus status was diagnosed with high sensitivity and specificity.

This clonotype was sampled from a woman between 18 and 29 years old in good health and CMV-seropositive. This sequence joins TRBV25-1 and TRBJ1-3; no definite D call. The sample consisted of PBMCs. Written as DNA, the CDR3 is TGTGCCAGCAACCGACAAGTGGGGAGCACCATATATTTT. It is translated as CASNRQVGSTIYF.